This T cell receptor beta chain was observed in a study of shared clonotypes between healthy human individuals. Study-level results: Sequencing depth was expected to influence donor clonotype sharing.

A single count supports this clone. Its antigen is still unknown. Profiled with immunoSEQ multiplex PCR; TCRdb holds only in-frame clones, not every one. Among 1.4 million or so clones listed, around 98.5% were seen once. Sequenced material: naive CD4+ T cells sorted from blood. Subset: CD45RA+ positively selected. This clonotype was sampled from a man younger than 40 in good health.

The CDR3 region has the DNA TGTGCCAGTAGTCCCGGGACAGCTGGATCCAGAAAACTGTTTTTT. Amino acids: CASSPGTAGSRKLFF. V gene TRBV19 combines with J gene TRBJ1-4; TRBD1 agrees at 7 bases. CDR1 LNHDA and CDR2 SQIVND come from the germline V gene (reference sequence). CDR3 length: 15 residues. Trimming removed 5 bases from V and 10 bases from J; junction bases left unmatched: 13. Looking up the rest from reference TRBV19 and TRBJ1-4 gives the full variable domain: DGGITQSPKYLFRKEGQNVTLSCEQNLNHDAMYWYRQDPGQGLRLIYYSQIVNDFQKGDIAEGYSVSREKKESFPLTVTSAQKNPTAFYLCASSPGTAGSRKLFFGSGTQLSVL.